These 15 T cell receptor beta chains were all obtained from the same sample, sequenced in a study of T cells after yellow fever vaccination (dated by TCRdb to about 2019). What the treatment or condition label conveys for this sample: live attenuated yellow fever vaccine strain. The protocol used for the library was 5' RACE. TCRdb names Illumina NovaSeq 6000 as the instrument used. TCRdb trimmed the raw reads at Q25, called clones with MiXCR and kept productive beta chains. Every distinct CDR3 protein forms one entry, paired with its most common genes and DNA. The sample table contains more than 300,000 distinct CDR3 sequences; only one count was recorded for about 10% of them. The ten largest clones add up to 2.5% to 4% of the sample. The sample consisted of CD4+ T cells sorted from PBMCs, taken 45 days after the yellow fever booster vaccination. The source is a man younger than 30 who received the YFV17D yellow fever vaccine.

The rearrangement uses TRBV4-3 and TRBJ2-3; D is perhaps TRBD1 (5 bases). This CDR3 has 16 amino acids. Germline CDR1 reads LGHNA; CDR2 reads YSLEER. Trimming took off 6 bases at V and 1 base at J, with 17 bases between the two ends. The CDR3 DNA is TGCGCCAGCAGGGCAGGGCCTAATTTCGGCACAGATACGCAGTATTTT. This gives the protein CASRAGPNFGTDTQYF.

This clonotype has more than one count but fewer than ten. V and J are TRBV5-5 and TRBJ1-1; the D gene is possibly TRBD1 (5 bases). The CDR3 is 14 amino acids. Trimming pared 4 bases from V and 0 bases from J, leaving 10 bases between. Germline V gene sequence: CDR1 SGHKS, CDR2 YYEKEE (reference sequence). CDR3 residues: CASSLTEMNTEAFF. CDR3 nucleotides: TGTGCCAGCAGCCTGACAGAGATGAACACTGAAGCTTTCTTT.

V usage is TRBV18 and J usage is TRBJ2-3; 11 bases are a match to TRBD2. CDR3 size: 15 residues. After removal of 3 bases from V and 4 bases from J, the junction contained 3 bases not matched to a gene. Per the germline V gene, CDR1 is KGHSH and CDR2 is LQKENI. The CDR3 is CASSPGLAGPDTQYF. In nucleotides, the CDR3 is TGTGCCAGCTCACCCGGACTAGCGGGTCCAGATACGCAGTATTTT.

The rearrangement uses TRBV10-3 and TRBJ2-1; 9 positions match TRBD1. With 6 bases clipped from V and 2 bases from J, the junction kept 14 bases outside the gene matches. From germline, CDR1 is ENHRY and CDR2 SYGVKD. The length of the CDR3 is 18 residues. CDR3 sequence reads: CAISSEWAGTGPYNEQFF. The DNA of the CDR3 is TGTGCCATCAGCTCGGAGTGGGCCGGGACAGGGCCCTACAATGAGCAGTTCTTC.

The sample holds a few counts of this clonotype. The chain is built from TRBV14 and TRBJ2-3; either TRBD1 or TRBD2 may supply D (5 bases each). Trimming removed 1 base at V and 6 bases at J, with 11 bases between. The CDR3 contains 14 residues. Germline V lookup: CDR1 SGHDN, CDR2 FVKESK. As DNA, the CDR3 is TGTGCCAGCAGCCAAGGGTACGGGGCGGATACGCAGTATTTT. Translation: CASSQGYGADTQYF.

J is TRBJ2-1 and V is TRBV20-1; 13 bases line up with TRBD2. The CDR3 has 15 residues. The junction had 11 bases not matched to a gene; V was cut back by 5 bases and J by 10 bases. The germline V gene has CDR1 DFQATT and CDR2 SNEGSKA (reference sequence). The CDR3 here is CSAPERTSGGPEQFF. The CDR3 DNA reads TGCAGTGCTCCGGAACGGACTAGCGGGGGTCCGGAGCAGTTCTTC.

This rearrangement joins TRBV27 to TRBJ1-1; TRBD1 might be the D (5 bases). The V and J ends lost 3 bases and 1 base respectively, with 12 bases between them. This CDR3 has 15 residues. Germline CDR1 is MNHEY and CDR2 is SMNVEV (reference sequence). The CDR3 loop is CASSLGSDRNTEAFF. The CDR3 bases are TGTGCCAGCAGTTTGGGGAGCGACAGGAACACTGAAGCTTTCTTT.

This clonotype was counted only a few times. The chain links TRBV7-3 to TRBJ1-5, with D unresolved. V lost 3 bases to trimming and J lost 2 bases, with 23 bases between them. The germline gives CDR1 SGHTA, CDR2 FQGTGA. The CDR3 loop spans 19 amino acids. CDR3 loop: CASSFHRAGVRRGNQPQHF. CDR3 coding DNA: TGTGCCAGCAGCTTTCACCGGGCCGGAGTACGAAGGGGCAATCAGCCCCAGCATTTT.

This clonotype showed up just a few times. The chain recombines TRBV20-1 with TRBJ1-4, with no clear D. In germline, CDR1 is DFQATT, CDR2 SNEGSKA (reference sequence). V lost 1 base to trimming and J lost 5 bases, with 5 bases between them. This CDR3 is 12 amino acids long. The CDR3 reads CSARAYNEKLFF. The DNA of the CDR3 is TGCAGTGCTAGAGCCTACAATGAAAAACTGTTTTTT.

This clonotype was counted a few times. The rearrangement joins TRBV11-2 to TRBJ1-4, with D unresolved. V lost 5 bases and J 5 bases, leaving 18 bases between the germline ends. Germline assignment: CDR1 SGHAT and CDR2 FQNNGV. This CDR3 has 16 residues. Written as DNA, the CDR3 is TGTGCCAGCAGCCACGTTAGGCAGGCTAGGAATGAAAAACTGTTTTTT. Its translation is CASSHVRQARNEKLFF.

This clonotype has a handful of counts. This chain uses TRBV6-1 with TRBJ2-5; perhaps D is TRBD1 or TRBD2 (5 bases each). Germline V lookup: CDR1 MNHNS, CDR2 SASEGT. The CDR3 runs 15 residues. V was trimmed by 3 bases and J by 2 bases, leaving 13 bases between them. The DNA for the CDR3 is TGTGCCAGCAGTGATCCCGGGACGCCGCAAGAGACCCAGTACTTC. It is translated as CASSDPGTPQETQYF.

This clonotype was picked up many times. This chain uses TRBV7-9 with TRBJ2-1; D unclear. Germline V gene sequence: CDR1 SEHNR, CDR2 FQNEAQ (reference sequence). Trimming stripped 1 base from V and 8 bases from J, with 3 bases between. The CDR3 totals 11 residues. DNA for the CDR3: TGTGCCAGCAGCTTAGTCTATGAGCAGTTCTTC. Translation: CASSLVYEQFF.

This clonotype was seen ten or more times. The V and J genes are TRBV5-8 and TRBJ1-2, with TRBD1 matching over 8 bases. The germline V gene encodes CDR1 SGHTS and CDR2 YDEGEE. J lost 0 bases, V lost 4 bases, and 17 bases had no gene match. The CDR3 runs to 19 residues. The DNA of the CDR3 is TGTGCCAGCAGCCCTAGACTCGACAGGGGCCGAGTTGCTAACTATGGCTACACCTTC. Protein: CASSPRLDRGRVANYGYTF.

The table lists this clonotype with a few counts. The V gene is TRBV5-1, the J gene TRBJ1-2; D not certain. Germline V gene lookup returns CDR1 SGHRS and CDR2 YFSETQ. V was trimmed by 5 bases and J by 6 bases, leaving 11 bases between them. This CDR3 has 12 amino acids. CDR3 in amino acids: CASRTVRDGYTF. Here the CDR3 DNA reads TGCGCCAGCAGGACCGTACGTGATGGCTACACCTTC.

The chain couples TRBV18 to TRBJ1-4; 7 nucleotides agree with TRBD1. V trimming: 2 bases; J trimming: 0 bases; junction bases outside the gene matches: 3. The CDR3 has 16 residues. The germline V gene has CDR1 KGHSH and CDR2 LQKENI. DNA for the CDR3: TGTGCCAGCTCACCAGACAGGGCGGCAACTAATGAAAAACTGTTTTTT. Its protein product is CASSPDRAATNEKLFF.